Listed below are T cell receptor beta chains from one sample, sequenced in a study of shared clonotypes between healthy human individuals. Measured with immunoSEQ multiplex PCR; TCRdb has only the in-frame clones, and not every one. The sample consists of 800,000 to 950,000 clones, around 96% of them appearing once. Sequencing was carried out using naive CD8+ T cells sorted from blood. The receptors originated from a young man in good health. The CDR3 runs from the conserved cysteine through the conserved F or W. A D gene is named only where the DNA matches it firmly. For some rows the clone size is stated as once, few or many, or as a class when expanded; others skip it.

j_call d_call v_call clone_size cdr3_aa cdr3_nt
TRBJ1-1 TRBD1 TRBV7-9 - CASSLEDRANTEAFF TGTGCCAGCAGCTTAGAGGACAGGGCGAACACTGAAGCTTTCTTT
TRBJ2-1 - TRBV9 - CASSVVGDHEQFF TGTGCCAGCAGCGTAGTGGGAGACCATGAGCAGTTCTTC
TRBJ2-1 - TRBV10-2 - CASLYSYNEQFF TGCGCCAGTCTCTACTCCTACAATGAGCAGTTCTTC
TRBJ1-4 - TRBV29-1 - CSVQVLTNEKLFF TGCAGCGTTCAAGTCCTAACTAATGAAAAACTGTTTTTT
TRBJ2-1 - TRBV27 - CASSVGGPHNEQFF TGTGCCAGCTCCGTGGGGGGGCCCCACAATGAGCAGTTCTTC
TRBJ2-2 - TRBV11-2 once CASSFYGNTGELFF TGTGCCAGCAGCTTTTACGGGAACACCGGGGAGCTGTTTTTT
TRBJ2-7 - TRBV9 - CASSPRGEYEQYF TGTGCCAGCAGCCCTAGGGGAGAGTACGAGCAGTACTTC
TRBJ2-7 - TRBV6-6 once CASTAGNSFYEQYF TGTGCCAGCACAGCAGGGAATTCCTTCTACGAGCAGTACTTC
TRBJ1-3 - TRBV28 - CASSPGGGNSGNTIYF TGTGCCAGCAGCCCCGGCGGGGGTAACTCTGGAAACACCATATATTTT
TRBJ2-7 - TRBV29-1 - CSVAGGRDNEQYF TGCAGCGTCGCTGGGGGTCGTGATAACGAGCAGTACTTC
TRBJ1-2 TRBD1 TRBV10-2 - CASISEGQPYGYTF TGCGCCAGCATCTCGGAGGGACAGCCCTATGGCTACACCTTC
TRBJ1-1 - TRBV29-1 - CSVADTEAFF TGCAGCGTTGCAGACACTGAAGCTTTCTTT
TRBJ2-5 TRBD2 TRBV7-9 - CASSPRGGFQETQYF TGTGCCAGCAGCCCTCGGGGGGGCTTTCAAGAGACCCAGTACTTC
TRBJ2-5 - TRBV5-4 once CASNTGSETQYF TGTGCCTCGAACACGGGATCAGAGACCCAGTACTTC
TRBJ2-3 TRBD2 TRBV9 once CASSVEASGLTDTQYF TGTGCCAGCAGCGTAGAGGCTAGCGGACTCACAGATACGCAGTATTTT
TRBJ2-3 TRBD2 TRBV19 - CASSVASGSTDTQYF TGTGCCAGTAGTGTCGCTAGCGGGAGCACAGATACGCAGTATTTT
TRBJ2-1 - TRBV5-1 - CASSYRGPLNEQFF TGCGCCAGCAGCTACCGGGGCCCTTTAAATGAGCAGTTCTTC
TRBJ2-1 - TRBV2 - CASLGLTYNEQFF TGTGCCAGCCTGGGACTGACATACAATGAGCAGTTCTTC
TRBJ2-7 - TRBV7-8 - CASSFGRGDEQYF TGTGCCAGCAGCTTCGGCAGGGGCGACGAGCAGTACTTC
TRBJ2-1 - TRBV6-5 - CASSYSTEQFF TGTGCCAGCAGTTACTCGACTGAGCAGTTCTTC
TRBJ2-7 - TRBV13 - CASSSPSEQYF TGTGCCAGCAGCTCCCCCTCCGAGCAGTACTTC
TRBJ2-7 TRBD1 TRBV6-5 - CASQGATYEQYF TGTGCCAGTCAGGGGGCAACCTACGAGCAGTACTTC
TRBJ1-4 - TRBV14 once CASSPKGRAYEKLFF TGTGCCAGCAGCCCAAAGGGCAGGGCATATGAAAAACTGTTTTTT
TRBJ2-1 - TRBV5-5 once CASSQRDGESSYNEQFF TGTGCCAGCAGTCAAAGGGACGGAGAAAGCTCCTACAATGAGCAGTTCTTC
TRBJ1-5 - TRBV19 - CASSEAYSNQPQHF TGTGCCAGTAGTGAGGCGTATAGCAATCAGCCCCAGCATTTT
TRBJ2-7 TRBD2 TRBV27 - CASSLRGSYEQYF TGTGCCAGCAGTTTGCGGGGGAGCTACGAGCAGTACTTC
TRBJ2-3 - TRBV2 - CASRGSIGHTDTQYF TGTGCCAGCAGGGGGAGTATAGGGCACACAGATACGCAGTATTTT
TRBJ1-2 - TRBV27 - CASSLSVTGTGYTF TGTGCCAGCAGTTTATCTGTTACCGGGACCGGCTACACCTTC
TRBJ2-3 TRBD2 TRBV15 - CATSKPHFSGRLTTDTQYF TGTGCCACCAGCAAACCCCACTTTAGCGGGAGATTAACGACGGATACGCAGTATTTT
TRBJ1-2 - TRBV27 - CASKGTVGSYTF TGTGCCAGCAAGGGGACGGTCGGGAGCTACACCTTC
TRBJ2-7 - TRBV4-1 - CASSQGGLGVTEQYF TGCGCCAGCAGCCAAGGAGGTTTAGGGGTAACCGAGCAGTACTTC
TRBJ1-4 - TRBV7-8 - CASSPQGNEKLFF TGTGCCAGCAGCCCCCAGGGGAATGAAAAACTGTTTTTT
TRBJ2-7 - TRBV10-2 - CASSESRNPESF TGCGCCAGCAGTGAGTCGAGAAACCCCGAATCCTTC
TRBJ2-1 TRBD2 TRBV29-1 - CSVEDPNRGGQPYNEQFF TGCAGCGTTGAAGACCCCAACCGGGGGGGGCAGCCCTACAATGAGCAGTTCTTC
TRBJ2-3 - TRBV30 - CAWSQSGTGGFTQYF TGTGCCTGGTCACAATCCGGGACCGGGGGTTTTACGCAGTATTTT
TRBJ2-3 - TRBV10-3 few CAIGGGLDTDTQYF TGTGCCATCGGAGGGGGCCTTGACACAGATACGCAGTATTTT
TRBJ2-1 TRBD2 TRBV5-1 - CASSLIAGGYNEQFF TGCGCCAGCAGCTTGATAGCGGGAGGCTACAATGAGCAGTTCTTC
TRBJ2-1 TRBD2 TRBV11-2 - CASSAGGRNEQFF TGTGCCAGCAGCGCGGGAGGACGCAATGAGCAGTTCTTC
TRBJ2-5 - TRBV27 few CASRGPGYQETQYF TGTGCCAGCAGGGGGCCTGGGTACCAAGAGACCCAGTACTTC